These 29 T cell receptor beta chains share one sample of origin, sequenced in a study of spatial heterogeneity in lung cancer. TCRdb redid the calling of the 5' RACE reads with MiXCR, one entry per CDR3 protein. The data show about 36,000 distinct CDR3 sequences, roughly 5% seen once. Documented time point: sample taken at primary tumor resection. The input material, whole RNA from tumor, nontumor lung or frozen PBMC, was sequenced unsorted. The sequencing here drew on PBMCs, taken at surgery. The receptor source for this set is a female donor with early-stage non-small cell lung cancer.

The chain uses TRBV10-3 and TRBJ2-3; 9 bases line up with TRBD2. Germline-derived CDR1 and CDR2 are ENHRY and SYGVKD. V gave up 4 bases and J gave up 4 bases; unmatched junction bases: 12. This CDR3 region has 17 residues. The CDR3, as DNA: TGTGCCATCAGTGGCAACCAGAGGGCGGGAGGGCCAGATACGCAGTATTTT. Protein product: CAISGNQRAGGPDTQYF.

This clonotype appeared many times. The chain has TRBV7-9 and TRBJ2-7; 8 nucleotides agree with TRBD1. The trim removed 4 bases at V and 5 bases at J, leaving 7 bases unmatched. The CDR3 extends over 14 amino acids. CDR1 SEHNR and CDR2 FQNEAQ come from the germline V gene (reference sequence). CDR3 coding DNA: TGTGCCAGCAGCTCTACAGGGGGATGGGACGAGCAGTACTTC. Its translation: CASSSTGGWDEQYF.

This clonotype was counted many times. V and J are TRBV6-5 and TRBJ1-2, with D unclear. This CDR3 comprises 11 residues. Germline values: CDR1 MNHEY, CDR2 SVGAGI. V was pared by 8 bases and J by 8 bases, with 12 bases between. The CDR3 nucleotides are TGTGCCAGCCTGGCGGGAGGGGGCTACACCTTC. This sequence encodes CASLAGGGYTF.

This clonotype was recorded many times. The chain is built from TRBV20-1 and TRBJ2-3; D possibly corresponds to TRBD1 (5 bases). V was cut by 5 bases and J by 4 bases, with 13 bases left in between. The CDR3 sequence is 13 residues long. CDR1 is DFQATT, CDR2 SNEGSKA, per germline (reference sequence). CDR3 nucleotide sequence: TGCAGTGCTCAGTCAGGGTTCGCAGATACGCAGTATTTT. Its translation is CSAQSGFADTQYF.

This clonotype was detected many times. The chain joins TRBV7-9 to TRBJ1-1; D ambiguous. The V gene's germline CDR1 is SEHNR and CDR2 FQNEAQ (reference sequence). The CDR3 is made up of 13 amino acids. Deletions cut 2 bases from V and 1 base from J, with 5 bases between. Here the CDR3 DNA reads TGTGCCAGCAGCTTATACAGGAACACTGAAGCTTTCTTT. Its protein is CASSLYRNTEAFF.

This clonotype has ten or more counts. The chain recombines TRBV7-9 with TRBJ1-1; D unresolved. The CDR3 runs to 11 residues. Per germline, CDR1 SEHNR and CDR2 FQNEAQ (reference sequence). The V end lost 4 bases, the J end lost 4 bases, and 4 bases lay between the germline ends. The CDR3, as DNA: TGTGCCAGCAGCTGGGTCACTGAAGCTTTCTTT. Residues: CASSWVTEAFF.

J is TRBJ2-3 and V is TRBV20-1; D is undetermined. The V gene lost 0 bases and the J gene lost 1 base, with 11 bases spanning the gap. The CDR3 sequence is 15 residues long. Germline CDR1 DFQATT, CDR2 SNEGSKA (reference sequence). In nucleotides, the CDR3 is TGCAGTGCTAGAGATATTAGGAGCGGCACAGATACGCAGTATTTT. It yields the protein CSARDIRSGTDTQYF.

This clonotype was seen at least ten times. The chain combines TRBV28 with TRBJ2-2; TRBD2 agrees at 12 bases. J gave up 4 bases and V 1 base, and 4 bases lay outside the gene matches. The V gene's germline CDR1 is MDHEN and CDR2 SYDVKM. There are 17 residues in the CDR3. CDR3 nucleotide sequence: TGTGCCAGCAGTTTATTGACTAGCGGGAGTGGCACCGGGGAGCTGTTTTTT. It translates to CASSLLTSGSGTGELFF.

There are many counts of this clonotype. The chain employs TRBV9 and TRBJ2-3; 10 bases are a match to TRBD2. In germline, CDR1 is SGDLS, CDR2 YYNGEE. The CDR3 totals 16 residues. V lost 3 bases to trimming and J lost 3 bases; unmatched junction nucleotides: 7. The CDR3: CASSEGTSVLTDTQYF. In DNA, the CDR3 is TGTGCCAGCAGCGAGGGGACTAGCGTTTTGACAGATACGCAGTATTTT.

Turning to this clonotype: It may be a read error: a sequence one base away is much more abundant. This chain connects TRBV27 to TRBJ2-7, with D unclear. Germline CDR1 MNHEY, CDR2 SMNVEV (reference sequence). This CDR3 region has 12 residues. V was shortened by 7 bases and J by 5 bases, with 12 bases between the two germline ends. The CDR3 loop reads CASNPDADEQYF. The CDR3 nucleotides read TGTGCCAGCAACCCTGACGCCGACGAGCAGTACTTC.

This clonotype was recorded many times. The V and J genes are TRBV7-9 and TRBJ2-5; tentatively, D is TRBD2 (8 bases). This CDR3 spans 16 amino acids. V lost 3 bases and J lost 0, with 14 bases in between. The germline gives CDR1 SEHNR, CDR2 FQNEAQ (reference sequence). The CDR3 coding sequence is TGTGCCAGCAGCTTCGCGGGGGGACAGAACCAAGAGACCCAGTACTTC. The encoded protein is CASSFAGGQNQETQYF.

This clonotype has ten or more counts. The chain joins TRBV20-1 to TRBJ2-5, with D possibly TRBD2 on 8 matching bases. Germline V gives CDR1 DFQATT, CDR2 SNEGSKA (reference sequence). This CDR3 region has 16 residues. V lost 5 bases to trimming and J lost 5 bases, with 24 bases between them. The CDR3 spells CSAVAGQWWGGETQYF. DNA for the CDR3: TGCAGTGCTGTAGCGGGACAGTGGTGGGGTGGGGAGACCCAGTACTTC.

At least ten counts were recorded for this clonotype. The chain combines TRBV5-5 with TRBJ1-1; D remains unclear. Per the germline V gene, CDR1 is SGHKS and CDR2 is YYEKEE (reference sequence). There are 14 residues in the CDR3. V gave up 0 bases and J gave up 1 base, with 7 bases separating them. The CDR3 loop reads CASSLGGQNTEAFF. The CDR3 DNA reads as TGTGCCAGCAGCTTGGGCGGGCAGAACACTGAAGCTTTCTTT.

This clonotype was recorded at least ten times. This chain links TRBV25-1 with TRBJ2-7; 11 bases agree with TRBD1. The CDR3 consists of 14 residues. V lost 4 bases to trimming and J lost 2 bases; unmatched junction nucleotides: 1. Germline values: CDR1 MGHDK, CDR2 SYGVNS. CDR3 protein: CASSGTGGPYEQYF. The CDR3 DNA reads as TGTGCCAGCAGTGGGACAGGGGGCCCCTACGAGCAGTACTTC.

The table lists this clonotype with many counts. The rearrangement links TRBV20-1 to TRBJ2-1; a weak D match, TRBD2 (5 bases). Trimming took 0 bases from V and 0 from J, leaving 12 bases between them. Germline lookup yields CDR1 DFQATT and CDR2 SNEGSKA (reference sequence). This CDR3 is 16 amino acids long. The CDR3 reads CSARERTGSSYNEQFF. CDR3 DNA: TGCAGTGCTAGAGAAAGGACTGGGAGCTCCTACAATGAGCAGTTCTTC.

The chain recombines TRBV19 with TRBJ1-5; 8 bases match TRBD1. The trim removed 8 bases at V and 3 bases at J, leaving 12 bases unmatched. The CDR3 has 16 amino acids. Germline loops: CDR1 LNHDA, CDR2 SQIVND (reference sequence). The CDR3 sequence is CASPLKTGEANQPQHF. The CDR3 DNA reads TGTGCCAGTCCCTTAAAGACAGGGGAAGCCAATCAGCCCCAGCATTTT. Full variable domain (outside the CDR3, taken from reference TRBV19 and TRBJ1-5): DGGITQSPKYLFRKEGQNVTLSCEQNLNHDAMYWYRQDPGQGLRLIYYSQIVNDFQKGDIAEGYSVSREKKESFPLTVTSAQKNPTAFYLCASPLKTGEANQPQHFGDGTRLSIL.

The chain employs TRBV5-1 and TRBJ2-3; either TRBD1 or TRBD2 may fit D (5 bases each). Trimming removed 2 bases from V and 1 base from J, with 11 bases in between. Germline V gene data show CDR1 as SGHRS and CDR2 as YFSETQ. This CDR3 has 15 residues. In nucleotides, the CDR3 is TGCGCCAGCAGCTTCGAGGGGCAACGCACAGATACGCAGTATTTT. Translation gives CASSFEGQRTDTQYF.

In this sample, this clonotype turned up many times. This rearrangement joins TRBV10-1 to TRBJ1-1, with a tentative D call TRBD1 (6 bases). The CDR3 runs to 14 residues. The germline V gene encodes CDR1 WNHNN and CDR2 SYGVQD (reference sequence). V lost 7 bases and J lost 5, with 17 bases in between. This CDR3 is CASTKNRVGTEAFF. The CDR3 coding sequence is TGCGCCAGCACCAAAAACAGGGTTGGGACTGAAGCTTTCTTT.

The chain links TRBV6-5 to TRBJ2-2, with unresolved D. V shed 2 bases and J shed 3 bases, with 10 bases lying between them. The length of the CDR3 is 15 residues. CDR1 MNHEY and CDR2 SVGAGI come from the germline V gene. The CDR3 region has the DNA TGTGCCAGCAGTTACGGATCAGACCACACCGGGGAGCTGTTTTTT. It encodes CASSYGSDHTGELFF.

This clonotype was found many times. The chain has TRBV9 and TRBJ2-7, with a possible D match to TRBD2 (5 bases). Germline V gene sequence: CDR1 SGDLS, CDR2 YYNGEE. V was cut by 2 bases and J by 6 bases, with 15 bases left in between. The CDR3 totals 14 residues. CDR3 DNA: TGTGCCAGCAGCGTTCAAAGTCGGGGTAGCGAGCAGTACTTC. Translation gives CASSVQSRGSEQYF.

This clonotype was observed at least ten times. This rearrangement joins TRBV20-1 to TRBJ1-2; 8 nucleotides align to TRBD1. Germline V lookup: CDR1 DFQATT, CDR2 SNEGSKA (reference sequence). Trimming cost V 6 bases and J 6 bases; bases outside gene matches: 6. The CDR3 spans 12 residues. CDR3 coding DNA: TGCAGTGCAAAGGACAGGGAGAATGGCTACACCTTC. This encodes CSAKDRENGYTF.

Many counts were recorded for this clonotype. The chain couples TRBV6-1 to TRBJ2-3, with D perhaps matching TRBD2 (6 bases). CDR1 and CDR2 (germline): MNHNS, SASEGT. This CDR3 region has 15 residues. Trimming shortened V by 4 bases and J by 2 bases, and 13 bases separated the two germline ends. The CDR3 here is CASSGRDFSTDTQYF. CDR3 coding DNA: TGTGCCAGCAGTGGCCGGGACTTTTCCACAGATACGCAGTATTTT.

V and J are TRBV6-4 and TRBJ1-2; 9 bases match TRBD1. Looked up from germline, CDR1 is MRHNA and CDR2 is SNTAGT. CDR3 size: 15 residues. Germline trimming cut 5 bases from V and 8 bases from J; bases unmatched to any gene: 12. CDR3 in DNA: TGTGCCAGCAGTACAACAGGGGGCGGGAGTGACGGCTACACCTTC. It yields the protein CASSTTGGGSDGYTF.

This clonotype was seen ten or more times. The J gene is TRBJ2-1, the V gene TRBV2, with TRBD2 matching over 9 bases. The V gene end was trimmed by 7 bases and the J gene end by 2 bases; junction bases not matched to a gene: 6. CDR3 length equals 15 residues. Germline CDR1 and CDR2: SNHLY and FYNNEI. The DNA for the CDR3 is TGTGCCAGCACGGGGCCTAGCGGGGCCTACAATGAGCAGTTCTTC. Its protein is CASTGPSGAYNEQFF.

This clonotype was seen only a few times. This chain uses TRBV3-1 with TRBJ2-7, with 11 bases identical to TRBD2. Germline CDR1 and CDR2: LGHDT and YNNKEL (reference sequence). The V gene end was trimmed by 5 bases and the J gene end by 3 bases; junction bases not matched to a gene: 3. The CDR3 extends over 14 amino acids. CDR3 sequence reads: CASSVAGGDYEQYF. CDR3 DNA sequence: TGTGCCAGCAGCGTAGCGGGGGGGGACTACGAGCAGTACTTC.

This clonotype showed up many times. The gene calls are TRBV28 and TRBJ2-7; D not resolved. V gave up 5 bases and J gave up 2 bases, with 10 bases separating them. The CDR3 loop spans 13 amino acids. Germline CDR1 MDHEN, CDR2 SYDVKM. As DNA, the CDR3 is TGTGCCAGCAGTGTTAGCCCCACCTACGAGCAGTACTTC. Protein product: CASSVSPTYEQYF.

This clonotype was picked up many times. This chain links TRBV7-9 with TRBJ2-2; 8 bases are a match to TRBD1. Germline V gene sequence: CDR1 SEHNR, CDR2 FQNEAQ (reference sequence). V dropped 5 bases and J dropped 4; count of bases not matched to a gene: 6. This CDR3 is 15 amino acids long. CDR3 residues: CASSPQGASTGELFF. In DNA, the CDR3 is TGTGCCAGCAGCCCTCAGGGGGCGAGCACCGGGGAGCTGTTTTTT.

This clonotype was seen many times. J is TRBJ2-1 and V is TRBV7-2; 8 bases map to TRBD1. CDR3 length: 15 amino acids. The germline V gene encodes CDR1 SGHTA and CDR2 FQGNSA. With V trimmed by 4 bases and J by 4 bases, 6 bases remained unmatched. This CDR3 is CASSSHRDRYNEQFF. The CDR3 nucleotides are TGTGCCAGCAGCTCCCACCGGGACAGGTACAATGAGCAGTTCTTC.

This clonotype was seen many times. The chain is built from TRBV25-1 and TRBJ2-1; 16 nucleotides align to TRBD2. Germline CDR1 MGHDK, CDR2 SYGVNS. The J segment lost 4 bases and the V segment lost 7 bases, leaving 22 bases of the junction unmatched. The CDR3 length is 22 residues. CDR3 DNA: TGTGCCAGCACCTCCCCTCCCGACGCGGGACTAGCGGGAGGGCCAGGTTACAATGAGCAGTTCTTC. Protein: CASTSPPDAGLAGGPGYNEQFF.